This entry concerns a single T cell receptor beta chain. Its antigen remains unidentified. This sample stems from a study of CD8+CD57+ T cells in acquired aplastic anemia. Study-level background: Sorted CD4+ and CD8+ cells yielded about 3 ug of DNA on average. Healthy-donor CD4+ cells averaged about 11 million reads. Study-level findings and limits: For CD8+ Simpson's diversity, patients and controls showed no significant difference. Comparison of patients with controls identified around 30 shared CD8+ CDR3 sequences.

Profiling that covered TCR beta VDJ and CDR3 relied on genomic DNA as its template. TCRdb re-derived calls from the reads in MiXCR, one entry per CDR3 protein. This repertoire shows about 200,000 distinct CDR3 sequences, 30% to 40% found once; its top ten account for approximately 1.2%. V was trimmed by 4 bases and J by 4 bases, leaving 7 bases between them. The V gene's germline CDR1 is SEHNR and CDR2 FQNEAQ (reference sequence). The CDR3 covers 12 residues. The J gene is TRBJ1-2, the V gene TRBV7-9; D uncertain. The receptor's source is a human donor in good health, serving as a control. Input material: sorted CD4+, CD8+, or CD8+CD57+ T cells (not recorded which) from PBMCs. The CDR3 sequence is CASSWRSYGYTF. The CDR3 DNA follows: TGTGCCAGCAGCTGGAGGTCCTATGGCTACACCTTC.